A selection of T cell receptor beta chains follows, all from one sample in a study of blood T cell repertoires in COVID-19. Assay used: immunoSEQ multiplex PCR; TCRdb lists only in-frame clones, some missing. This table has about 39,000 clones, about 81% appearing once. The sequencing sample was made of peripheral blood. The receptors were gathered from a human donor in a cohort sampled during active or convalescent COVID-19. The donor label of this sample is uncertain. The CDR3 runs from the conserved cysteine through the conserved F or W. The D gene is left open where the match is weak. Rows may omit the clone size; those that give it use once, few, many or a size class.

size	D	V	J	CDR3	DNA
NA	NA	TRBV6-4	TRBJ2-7	CASSDLDSYEQYF	TGTGCCAGCAGTGACTTGGACAGCTACGAGCAGTACTTC
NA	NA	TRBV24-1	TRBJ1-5	CATSDEAKPQHF	TGTGCCACCAGTGACGAAGCTAAGCCCCAGCATTTT
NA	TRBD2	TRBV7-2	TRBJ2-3	CASSLGLAGGKSTDTQYF	TGTGCCAGCAGCTTAGGGCTAGCGGGAGGGAAAAGCACAGATACGCAGTATTTT
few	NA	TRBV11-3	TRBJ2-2	CASSLNQKEVLFF	TGTGCCAGCAGCTTAAACCAGAAGGAGGTGCTGTTTTTT
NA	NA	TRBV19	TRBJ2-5	CASATMGTQYF	TGTGCCAGCGCCACTATGGGGACCCAGTACTTC
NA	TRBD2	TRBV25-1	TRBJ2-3	CASSESGKLDTQYF	TGTGCCAGCAGTGAGAGCGGGAAATTAGATACGCAGTATTTT
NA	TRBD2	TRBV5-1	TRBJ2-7	CASSPGLAGIYEQYF	TGCGCCAGCAGCCCCGGACTAGCGGGAATCTACGAGCAGTACTTC
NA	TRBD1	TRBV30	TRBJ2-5	CAWSDREETQYF	TGTGCCTGGAGCGACAGGGAAGAGACCCAGTACTTC
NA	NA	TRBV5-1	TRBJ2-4	CASSLDRQNIQYF	TGCGCCAGCAGCTTGGACAGACAAAACATTCAGTACTTC
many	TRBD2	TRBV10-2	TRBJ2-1	CASSERGGSNEQFF	TGCGCCAGCAGTGAAAGAGGCGGGAGTAATGAGCAGTTCTTC
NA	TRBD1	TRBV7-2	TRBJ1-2	CASSPGQGAGGYTF	TGTGCCAGCTCCCCGGGACAGGGGGCGGGCGGCTACACCTTC
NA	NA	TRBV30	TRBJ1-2	CAWSAHTRNYGYTF	TGTGCCTGGAGTGCCCATACGAGGAACTATGGCTACACCTTC
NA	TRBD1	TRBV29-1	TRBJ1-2	CSVEPGQGIDGYTF	TGCAGCGTCGAACCGGGACAGGGGATCGATGGCTACACCTTC
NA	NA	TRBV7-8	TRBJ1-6	CASSLESRGYNSPLHF	TGTGCCAGCAGCTTAGAGAGCCGGGGCTATAATTCACCCCTCCACTTT
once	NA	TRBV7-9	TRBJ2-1	CASSPGGTVYNEQFF	TGTGCCAGCAGCCCGGGCGGGACAGTTTACAATGAGCAGTTCTTC
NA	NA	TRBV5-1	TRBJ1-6	CASSFEGANRSLHF	TGCGCCAGCAGCTTCGAAGGGGCCAACCGTTCCCTCCACTTT
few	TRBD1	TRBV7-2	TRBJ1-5	CASSLGTGAFQPQHF	TGTGCCAGCAGCTTGGGGACAGGGGCGTTCCAGCCCCAGCATTTT
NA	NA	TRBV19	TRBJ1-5	CASKIPGDDQPQHF	TGTGCCAGTAAGATTCCGGGAGATGATCAGCCCCAGCATTTT
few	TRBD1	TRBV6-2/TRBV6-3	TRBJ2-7	CASSQQGSYEQYF	TGTGCCAGCAGTCAACAGGGGTCCTACGAGCAGTACTTC
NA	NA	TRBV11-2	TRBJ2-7	CASSLDWREQYF	TGTGCCAGCAGCTTAGATTGGAGGGAGCAGTACTTC
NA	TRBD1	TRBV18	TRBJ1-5	CASSWTGGNQPQHF	TGTGCCAGCTCATGGACAGGGGGCAATCAGCCCCAGCATTTT
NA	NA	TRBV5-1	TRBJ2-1	CASRAAGWSYNEQFF	TGCGCCAGCAGGGCCGCTGGCTGGAGTTATAATGAGCAGTTCTTC
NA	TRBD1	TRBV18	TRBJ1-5	CASSPGTVNQPQHF	TGTGCCAGCTCACCAGGGACAGTCAATCAGCCCCAGCATTTT
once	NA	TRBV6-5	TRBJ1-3	CASSYGTFISGNTIYF	TGTGCCAGCAGTTACGGGACATTTATCTCTGGAAACACCATATATTTT
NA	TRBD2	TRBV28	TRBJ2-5	CASREGLAGETQYF	TGTGCCAGCAGGGAGGGACTAGCCGGGGAGACCCAGTACTTC
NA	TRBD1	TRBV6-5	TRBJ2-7	CASSRDRIRQYF	TGTGCCAGCAGCCGGGACAGGATCAGGCAGTACTTC
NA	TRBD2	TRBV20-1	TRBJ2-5	CSASGGLDDQETQYF	TGCAGTGCTAGTGGGGGACTAGACGACCAAGAGACCCAGTACTTC
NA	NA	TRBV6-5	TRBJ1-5	CASQGTLYSNQPQHF	TGTGCCTCCCAGGGGACATTGTATAGCAATCAGCCCCAGCATTTT